Given below is one T cell receptor (delta chain) in context. Its antigen is unknown. CDR1 and CDR2 (germline): TSWWSYY, QGS. The CDR3 runs 19 residues. The V segment lost 4 bases and the J segment 1 base; nucleotides outside the gene matches: 16. The data stem from a study of Vδ1+ human thymocytes. Study observations and caveats: Unexpected Vdelta2 sequences could cause misinterpretation of bulk repertoire data. Thymic TRG and TRD repertoires appeared highly polyclonal, with Gaussian CDR3 length distributions.

RNA was extracted from the cells and then reverse transcribed. CDR3 amplicons came from multiplex PCR with pooled V-gene forward and constant-region reverse primers. TCRdb called clones anew from the multiplex PCR reads with CATT. Of over 45,000 delta-chain clones in the sample, approximately 16% were seen once. The receptor was derived from a girl under three years old who had congenital heart surgery. Source material: Vdelta1+ gamma-delta thymocytes from the thymus. Described subset: FACS-sorted CD3+ TCRalphabeta- TCRVdelta1+ TCRVdelta2- thymocytes. This chain connects TRDV1 to TRDJ1; TRDD3 matches at 9 bases. The CDR3 sequence: CALGGTPPTAGGFTDKLIF. In nucleotides, the CDR3 is TGTGCTCTTGGGGGCACCCCTCCTACTGCTGGGGGATTCACCGATAAACTCATCTTT.